A selection of T cell receptor beta chains follows, all from one sample in a study of shared clonotypes between healthy human individuals. Data came from immunoSEQ multiplex PCR; TCRdb stores just in-frame clones and leaves some out. The repertoire has about 1.1 million clones, around 78% of them found once; the top ten carry roughly 0.61%. Sequencing input: memory CD4+ T cells from PBMCs. These receptors all come from a man between 18 and 29 years old in good health. Some clones in this sample may be carry-over from other donors' samples. CDR3s leave out the opening cysteine and the closing phenylalanine or tryptophan.

V gene: TRBV2
CDR3 protein: ASRTWDSSYEQY

V gene: TRBV30
CDR3 protein: AWSVGSEQY

V gene: TRBV28
CDR3 protein: ASSSPGGTARPYEQY

V gene: TRBV11-2
CDR3 protein: ASGTDYNEQF

V gene: TRBV5-6
CDR3 protein: ASSLSPGNTGELF

V gene: TRBV28
CDR3 protein: ASRRPPRTGMNYGYT

V gene: TRBV29-1
CDR3 protein: SVAGRAKNIQY

V gene: TRBV2
CDR3 protein: ASSPTGGRYGYT

V gene: TRBV6-4
CDR3 protein: ASAPEPGGKLF

V gene: TRBV30
CDR3 protein: AWTRGRYEQY

V gene: TRBV29-1
CDR3 protein: SAQTTKAF

V gene: TRBV18
CDR3 protein: ASSHTSGRLRDEQF

V gene: TRBV7-2
CDR3 protein: ASSLGPAPGTGNTIY

V gene: TRBV5-1
CDR3 protein: ASSLNPGSGANVLT

V gene: TRBV27
CDR3 protein: ASSSPGQAAQPQH

V gene: TRBV28
CDR3 protein: ATSVSTGSSYNEQF

V gene: TRBV6-6
CDR3 protein: ASRPGQARYNEQF

V gene: TRBV4-1
CDR3 protein: ASSQDISGLF

V gene: TRBV7-8
CDR3 protein: ASSLAGAETQY

V gene: TRBV5-4
CDR3 protein: ASSLVGSKETQY

V gene: TRBV28
CDR3 protein: ASTPGGGLETQY

V gene: TRBV11-1
CDR3 protein: ASSLGVKNTEAF

V gene: TRBV7-3
CDR3 protein: ASSLRDGRNEQF

V gene: TRBV5-4
CDR3 protein: ASSSASGSTDTQY

V gene: TRBV5-1
CDR3 protein: ASSPGLAGHQETQY

V gene: TRBV7-6
CDR3 protein: ASSLGGWDQPQH

V gene: TRBV4-2
CDR3 protein: ASSPSIYEQF